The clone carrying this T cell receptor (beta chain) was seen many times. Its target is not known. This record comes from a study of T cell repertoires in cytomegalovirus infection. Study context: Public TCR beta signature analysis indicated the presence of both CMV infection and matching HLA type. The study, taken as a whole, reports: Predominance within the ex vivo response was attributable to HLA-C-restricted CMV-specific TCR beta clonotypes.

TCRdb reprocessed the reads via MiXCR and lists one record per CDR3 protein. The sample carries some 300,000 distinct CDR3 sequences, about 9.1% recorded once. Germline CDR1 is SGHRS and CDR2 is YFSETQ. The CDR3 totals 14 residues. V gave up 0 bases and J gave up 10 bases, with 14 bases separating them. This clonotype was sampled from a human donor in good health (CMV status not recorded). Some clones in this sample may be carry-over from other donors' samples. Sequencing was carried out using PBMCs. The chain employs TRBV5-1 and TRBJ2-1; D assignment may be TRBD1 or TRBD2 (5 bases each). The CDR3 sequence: CASSLGGTSKEQFF. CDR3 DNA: TGCGCCAGCAGCTTGGGTGGGACGTCAAAAGAGCAGTTCTTC.